A single T cell receptor beta chain is shown here with its context. These data originate in a study of blood T cell repertoires in COVID-19. Study summary: Samples came from the United States, Italy and Spain, spanning acute and convalescent COVID-19. PBMCs, B-cell-depleted T cells, or T cells were the source of the cDNA or gDNA that made up the material.

Germline V gene sequence: CDR1 SGHTA, CDR2 FQGNSA. This CDR3 comprises 14 residues. V lost 5 bases, J lost 4 bases, and 12 bases lay in between. In the source study's methods: It was from reference gene primer amplification that nucleated cell counts were estimated. Some clones are missing from TCRdb's copy, which holds only in-frame ones; the method was immunoSEQ multiplex PCR. The DNA was the basis for D and trimming; V, J and clone size are from that table. The sample shows about 300,000 clones, roughly 86% of them seen only once. This TCR was sampled from a woman between 50 and 59 years old with acute or convalescent COVID-19. J is TRBJ1-5 and V is TRBV7-2; D uncertain. The sequenced material came from peripheral blood. The CDR3 spells CASSLRVVNQPQHF. The CDR3 region has the DNA TGTGCCAGCAGCCTCCGGGTGGTAAATCAGCCCCAGCATTTT.